This T cell receptor beta chain appears in the sequencing data of a study of blood T cell repertoires in COVID-19. Study-level background: The samples span acute and convalescent COVID-19 from the United States, Italy and Spain.

In the source study's methods: Estimated nucleated cell counts came from reference gene primer amplification. Clones were sequenced by immunoSEQ multiplex PCR, and TCRdb holds only the in-frame ones, with some missing. V, J and clone size reflect that table, while D and trimming were determined from the DNA. The repertoire holds about 120,000 clones, with around 83% as singletons. Trimming removed 0 bases from V and 1 base from J, with 9 bases in between. The CDR3 sequence is 15 residues long. From germline, CDR1 is SGHNT and CDR2 YYREEE (reference sequence). Sequencing used peripheral blood. V usage is TRBV5-4 and J usage is TRBJ2-3; TRBD2 might be the D (5 bases). This receptor was obtained from a man in his fifties or sixties with acute or convalescent COVID-19. The CDR3 DNA is TGTGCCAGCAGCTTGGGGACTCTAGGCACAGATACGCAGTATTTT. Translated, it gives CASSLGTLGTDTQYF.